This T cell receptor (beta chain) was captured in a study of spatial heterogeneity in lung cancer. Stated time point: sample taken at primary tumor resection. The authors sequenced whole RNA from tumor, nontumor lung or frozen PBMC without sorting. The presence of a unique molecular identifier marked each TCR cDNA molecule. MiXCR was run by TCRdb on the 5' RACE reads, yielding one entry per CDR3 protein. There are some 53,000 distinct CDR3 sequences in the sample; approximately 7% occur only once, and about 3.1% lies in the top ten. Trimming stripped 3 bases from V and 6 bases from J, with 12 bases between. Germline V gives CDR1 SGHAT, CDR2 FQNNGV. CDR3 length: 13 amino acids. This clonotype has ten or more counts.

The rearrangement uses TRBV11-2 and TRBJ2-7, with D tentatively TRBD1 or TRBD2 (5 bases each). The sample here was PBMCs, taken at surgery. The sequence was collected from a female donor with early-stage non-small cell lung cancer. The CDR3 spells CASSFGTSFEQYF. The DNA for the CDR3 is TGTGCCAGCAGCTTCGGGACCTCTTTCGAGCAGTACTTC.